The 20 T cell receptor beta chains below come from one sample, sequenced in a study of cytomegalovirus exposure and HLA in healthy donors. Both 60 Vbeta primers and 13 Jbeta primers went into the PCR. TCRdb's table, derived via immunoSEQ multiplex PCR, lists solely in-frame clones and lacks some. The table includes approximately 190,000 clones, roughly 80% detected once. Sequencing was done on a sample of PBMCs. The receptors originated from a man between 50 and 59 years old in good health and CMV-seronegative.

The chain has TRBV7-3 and TRBJ1-1; D ambiguous. The CDR3 totals 12 residues. The V gene lost 2 bases and the J gene lost 8 bases, with 9 bases spanning the gap. In germline, CDR1 is SGHTA, CDR2 FQGTGA. CDR3 amino acids: CASSLVGREAFF. The CDR3 nucleotides are TGTGCCAGCAGCTTAGTTGGCAGGGAAGCTTTCTTT. Filled out from reference TRBV7-3 and TRBJ1-1, the complete variable domain reads GAGVSQTPSNKVTEKGKYVELRCDPISGHTALYWYRQSLGQGPEFLIYFQGTGAADDSGLPNDRFFAVRPEGSVSTLKIQRTERGDSAVYLCASSLVGREAFFGQGTRLTVV.

This clone appeared once. The chain couples TRBV6-1 to TRBJ2-2, with a tentative D call TRBD1 (6 bases). Trimming removed 11 bases at V and 4 bases at J, with 17 bases between. Germline V gene lookup returns CDR1 MNHNS and CDR2 SASEGT. The CDR3 has 14 residues. CDR3 DNA sequence: TGTGCCTCCATAGTGACAGGACTCACCGGGGAGCTGTTTTTT. The encoded protein is CASIVTGLTGELFF.

J is TRBJ2-3 and V is TRBV10-3, with a tentative D call TRBD1 (5 bases). The CDR3 length is 12 residues. The germline V gene has CDR1 ENHRY and CDR2 SYGVKD. Trimming shortened V by 7 bases and J by 1 base, and 6 bases separated the two germline ends. CDR3: CAIKGRTDTQYF. CDR3 nucleotides: TGTGCCATCAAGGGGCGCACAGATACGCAGTATTTT.

CDR3 in DNA: TGTGCCAGCAGCTTAGGGGTAGCGGGGGAGACCCAGTACTTC. Translated, it gives CASSLGVAGETQYF. The V gene is TRBV7-8, the J gene TRBJ2-5; 8 positions agree with TRBD2. J was trimmed by 5 bases and V by 1 base; bases with no gene match: 3. The CDR3 sequence is 14 residues long. The germline V gene encodes CDR1 SGHVS and CDR2 FQNEAQ.

The rearrangement links TRBV5-1 to TRBJ2-7; D not resolved. The CDR3 length is 13 residues. CDR1 SGHRS and CDR2 YFSETQ come from the germline V gene. V was clipped by 1 base and J by 4 bases, with 9 bases between them. CDR3 in amino acids: CASSLFGDYEQYF. The DNA for the CDR3 is TGCGCCAGCAGCTTGTTCGGAGATTACGAGCAGTACTTC.

In its sample, this clone was seen a few times. This chain uses TRBV14 with TRBJ2-1, with D possibly matching TRBD2 (6 bases). Per germline, CDR1 SGHDN and CDR2 FVKESK. Trimming stripped 4 bases from V and 6 bases from J, with 13 bases between. CDR3 length equals 14 residues. CDR3 protein: CASSRPEGRNEQFF. The CDR3 nucleotides read TGTGCCAGCAGCCGGCCGGAGGGCCGCAATGAGCAGTTCTTC.

The chain carries TRBV19 and TRBJ2-5; D gene ambiguous. From germline, CDR1 is LNHDA and CDR2 SQIVND (reference sequence). The CDR3 runs 14 residues. V was pared by 5 bases and J by 1 base, with 11 bases between. As DNA, the CDR3 is TGTGCCAGTAGTCCAGCTGCGGCCCAAGAGACCCAGTACTTC. Amino acids: CASSPAAAQETQYF.

This clone has only one observation. The rearrangement links TRBV6-6 to TRBJ1-2; D perhaps matches TRBD1 (6 bases). This CDR3 is 14 amino acids long. Germline CDR1 MNHNY, CDR2 SVGAGI (reference sequence). V lost 5 bases to trimming and J lost 7 bases, with 17 bases between them. The CDR3 DNA reads as TGTGCCAGCAGTGGATTAACAGGGCCTCGTGGCTACACCTTC. Protein product: CASSGLTGPRGYTF.

This sequence joins TRBV5-4 and TRBJ2-7; the D gene is possibly TRBD1 (5 bases). Germline V gene data show CDR1 as SGHNT and CDR2 as YYREEE (reference sequence). The ends were cut back, 6 bases at V and 2 bases at J, with 15 bases in the middle. The length of the CDR3 is 14 residues. DNA for the CDR3: TGTGCCAGCAAGCAGGACACTGGAGCCTACGAGCAGTACTTC. It translates to CASKQDTGAYEQYF.

The genes are TRBV12-5 and TRBJ1-5; D is undetermined. The CDR3 has 15 amino acids. V shed 0 bases and J shed 7 bases, with 13 bases lying between them. Germline loops: CDR1 LGHNT, CDR2 FRNRAP. DNA of the CDR3: TGTGCTAGTGGTTTGGTAGTGGGAGCGGGGCAGCCCCAGCATTTT. This encodes CASGLVVGAGQPQHF.

The chain employs TRBV2 and TRBJ1-6, with 11 bases lining up with TRBD1. The CDR3 extends over 14 amino acids. Germline CDR1 is SNHLY and CDR2 is FYNNEI. J gave up 9 bases and V 10 bases, and 8 bases lay outside the gene matches. The CDR3 nucleotides read TGTGCCACCGCCGGGACAGGGGGGAGTTCACCCCTCCACTTT. Its protein is CATAGTGGSSPLHF.

J is TRBJ1-6 and V is TRBV27, with TRBD1 matching over 7 bases. The V gene end was trimmed by 7 bases and the J gene end by 4 bases; junction bases not matched to a gene: 7. Germline V CDR1 and CDR2: MNHEY, SMNVEV (reference sequence). The CDR3 runs 15 residues. The CDR3, as DNA: TGTGCCAGCAAGCGCGGGACAGTTTATAATTCACCCCTCCACTTT. Translation: CASKRGTVYNSPLHF.

V is TRBV7-9 and J is TRBJ1-1, with 12 bases matching TRBD1. From germline, CDR1 is SEHNR and CDR2 FQNEAQ (reference sequence). The CDR3 totals 16 residues. After removal of 5 bases from V and 1 base from J, the junction contained 5 bases not matched to a gene. CDR3 bases: TGTGCCAGCAGCCGGGACAGGGGGCAGGGGAACACTGAAGCTTTCTTT. Amino acid sequence: CASSRDRGQGNTEAFF. The full variable domain, completed using reference TRBV7-9 and TRBJ1-1, is DTGVSQNPRHKITKRGQNVTFRCDPISEHNRLYWYRQTLGQGPEFLTYFQNEAQLEKSRLLSDRFSAERPKGSFSTLEIQRTEQGDSAMYLCASSRDRGQGNTEAFFGQGTRLTVV.

The chain employs TRBV12-5 and TRBJ2-3, with a tentative D call TRBD2 (6 bases). Germline V lookup: CDR1 LGHNT, CDR2 FRNRAP. The CDR3 has 14 amino acids. Trimming cost V 4 bases and J 2 bases, with 10 bases left between them. CDR3 loop: CASGYGGITDTQYF. The CDR3 coding sequence is TGTGCTAGTGGTTACGGGGGAATCACAGATACGCAGTATTTT.

V usage is TRBV9 and J usage is TRBJ1-3; no clear D gene. The germline gives CDR1 SGDLS, CDR2 YYNGEE. V was shortened by 4 bases and J by 0 bases, with 8 bases between the two germline ends. The CDR3 runs 14 residues. The CDR3 DNA reads TGTGCCAGCAGCCCGCCCTACTCTGGAAACACCATATATTTT. Translated: CASSPPYSGNTIYF.

The chain has TRBV18 and TRBJ1-2; D is uncertain. The ends were cut back, 6 bases at V and 0 bases at J, with 14 bases in the middle. The CDR3 runs to 15 residues. CDR1 KGHSH and CDR2 LQKENI come from the germline V gene. The CDR3 spells CASSRETPANYGYTF. The CDR3 coding sequence is TGTGCCAGCTCTCGCGAAACGCCGGCTAACTATGGCTACACCTTC.

This clone was seen only a few times. The chain combines TRBV7-9 with TRBJ2-7; 8 bases match TRBD1. J gave up 0 bases and V 3 bases, and 4 bases lay outside the gene matches. This CDR3 is built from 15 residues. Germline loops: CDR1 SEHNR, CDR2 FQNEAQ (reference sequence). CDR3 sequence (DNA): TGTGCCAGCAGCTTCGGGACAGGACCCTCCTACGAGCAGTACTTC. Amino acid sequence: CASSFGTGPSYEQYF.

V and J are TRBV12-5 and TRBJ1-4; tentatively, D is TRBD1 (5 bases). Trimming removed 0 bases from V and 2 bases from J, with 16 bases in between. Germline V lookup: CDR1 LGHNT, CDR2 FRNRAP. This CDR3 comprises 18 residues. The CDR3 coding sequence is TGTGCTAGTGGTTTGGTACGGCTGGGCGGGGGTACTAATGAAAAACTGTTTTTT. It encodes CASGLVRLGGGTNEKLFF.

The chain combines TRBV18 with TRBJ2-5; D may be TRBD1 (6 bases). The CDR3 runs 15 residues. Germline V gene sequence: CDR1 KGHSH, CDR2 LQKENI. The V end lost 2 bases, the J end lost 5 bases, and 15 bases lay between the germline ends. The CDR3 DNA reads as TGTGCCAGCTCACCAAGGTGGCAGGGGCTGGAGACCCAGTACTTC. Translated: CASSPRWQGLETQYF.

The CDR3 nucleotides read TGTGCCAGCAGCAACCTGACAGGGGGCGCCTACCCGGGTCAGCCCCAGCATTTT. Translated: CASSNLTGGAYPGQPQHF. The chain uses TRBV7-8 and TRBJ1-5; 10 bases line up with TRBD1. The germline CDR1 and CDR2 sequences are SGHVS and FQNEAQ. The CDR3 loop spans 18 amino acids. The V gene end was trimmed by 5 bases and the J gene end by 6 bases; junction bases not matched to a gene: 16. The full variable domain, its missing parts supplied by reference TRBV7-8 and TRBJ1-5, is GAGVSQSPRYKVAKRGQDVALRCDPISGHVSLFWYQQALGQGPEFLTYFQNEAQLDKSGLPSDRFFAERPEGSVSTLKIQRTQQEDSAVYLCASSNLTGGAYPGQPQHFGDGTRLSIL.